This TCR beta chain was identified during a study of blood T cell repertoires in COVID-19. In germline, CDR1 is LNHDA, CDR2 SQIVND (reference sequence). V gave up 7 bases and J gave up 5 bases; unmatched junction bases: 13. This CDR3 has 15 residues. How the authors handled the data: It was from reference gene primer amplification that nucleated cell counts were estimated. Sequencing used immunoSEQ multiplex PCR; TCRdb keeps in-frame clones, though not all of them. The D gene and trimming were derived from the DNA, and the V and J assignments and clone size from that table. The sample includes some 160,000 clones, 70% to 90% of them seen just once.

Source material: peripheral blood. The TCR comes from a man in his fifties who had recovered from COVID-19. This chain uses TRBV19 with TRBJ2-7; 8 nucleotides align to TRBD1. The CDR3 DNA reads TGTGCCAGTAATCTAATGACAGGGGCCCCCCACGAGCAGTACTTC. Translation gives CASNLMTGAPHEQYF.